Reported below is one T cell receptor beta chain. Its target is unknown. These data originate in a study of graft-versus-host responses after intestinal transplantation. Study background: For approximately 3 years after anti-thymocyte globulin induction, all recipients took tacrolimus and steroids.

Using immunoSEQ multiplex PCR, the repertoire was profiled, and TCRdb retains in-frame clones only, with some absent. The sample has about 120,000 clones; 90% to 95% are singletons. The CDR3 sequence is 14 residues long. With 0 bases removed from V and 5 bases from J, the gap between germline ends came to 11 bases. Germline CDR1 reads SGHRS; CDR2 reads YFSETQ. Study outcomes and limitations: Among circulating GvH clones, peak levels were associated with early post-transplant declines in HvG clones.

V usage is TRBV5-1 and J usage is TRBJ2-5, with D possibly matching TRBD2 (5 bases). The source is a human donor who received an intestinal transplant. The sample here was unstimulated CD8+ T cells sorted from spleen or lymph node cells, taken before intestinal transplant. The CDR3 sequence: CASSLDTEEETQYF. CDR3 DNA: TGCGCCAGCAGCTTGGATACGGAGGAGGAGACCCAGTACTTC.